Listed below are T cell receptor beta chains from one sample, sequenced in a study of cytomegalovirus exposure and HLA in healthy donors. TCRdb's copy holds only in-frame clones and misses some; the assay was immunoSEQ multiplex PCR. The repertoire table contains about 160,000 clones. Input material: PBMCs. The source is a man aged 25 to 40 in good health and CMV-seronegative. The CDR3 runs from the conserved cysteine through the conserved F or W. The D gene is left open where the match is weak.

>TRBD1|TRBV4-2|TRBJ2-3
CASSSGQGALFSTDTQYF
TGTGCCAGCTCTTCTGGGCAGGGGGCCTTGTTTAGCACAGATACGCAGTATTTT
>-|TRBV5-6|TRBJ1-4
CASSLEPGPNEKLFF
TGTGCCAGCAGCTTGGAGCCAGGCCCAAATGAAAAACTGTTTTTT
>TRBD1|TRBV28|TRBJ2-6
CASSDQGVGANVLTF
TGTGCCAGCAGTGACCAGGGGGTTGGGGCCAACGTCCTGACTTTC
>-|TRBV4-1|TRBJ1-3
CASSQGARAPSSGNTIYF
TGCGCCAGCAGCCAAGGGGCCCGTGCACCGAGCTCTGGAAACACCATATATTTT
>-|TRBV6-5|TRBJ2-7
CASSYDTLYEQYF
TGTGCCAGCAGTTACGACACCCTCTACGAGCAGTACTTC
>-|TRBV29-1|TRBJ1-2
CSVSTQGYGYTF
TGCAGCGTTTCCACACAGGGTTATGGCTACACCTTC
>-|TRBV18|TRBJ1-4
CASSLGTTNEKLFF
TGTGCCAGCTCACTCGGGACAACTAATGAAAAACTGTTTTTT
>TRBD2|TRBV5-1|TRBJ2-5
CASSLVPLAASQETQYF
TGCGCCAGCAGCTTGGTGCCCCTAGCGGCCTCCCAAGAGACCCAGTACTTC
>TRBD1|TRBV5-6|TRBJ1-5
CASTLLTGSQPQHF
TGTGCCAGCACCCTGTTGACAGGGTCTCAGCCCCAGCATTTT
>TRBD1|TRBV5-1|TRBJ1-1
CASSLPGTGYGTEAFF
TGCGCCAGCAGCTTACCCGGGACAGGGTATGGGACTGAAGCTTTCTTT
>-|TRBV15|TRBJ1-4
CATTGLGDTNEKLFF
TGTGCCACCACAGGGTTGGGTGACACTAATGAAAAACTGTTTTTT
>-|TRBV27|TRBJ2-1
CASSLGLPSYNEQFF
TGTGCCAGCAGTTTGGGACTTCCTTCCTACAATGAGCAGTTCTTC
>-|TRBV19|TRBJ2-7
CASSIGTGSSYEQYF
TGTGCCAGTTCGATCGGAACAGGGAGCTCCTACGAGCAGTACTTC
>TRBD2|TRBV5-1|TRBJ2-4
CASSPRGLREAKNIQYF
TGCGCCAGCAGCCCGAGAGGGTTGCGGGAGGCCAAAAACATTCAGTACTTC
>-|TRBV15|TRBJ2-5
CATSRDRGFVRETQYF
TGTGCCACCAGCAGAGATCGGGGGTTTGTCCGAGAGACCCAGTACTTC
>-|TRBV10-3|TRBJ2-1
CAIIRDITYNEQFF
TGTGCCATCATTCGGGACATCACCTACAATGAGCAGTTCTTC
>-|TRBV9|TRBJ1-5
CASSPSGGKNQPQHF
TGTGCCAGCAGCCCCTCGGGGGGAAAGAATCAGCCCCAGCATTTT
>-|TRBV27|TRBJ1-5
CASSLVDGNQPQHF
TGTGCCAGCAGTTTAGTAGATGGCAATCAGCCCCAGCATTTT
>TRBD1|TRBV6-5|TRBJ2-7
CASSYGTASIYEQYF
TGTGCCAGCAGTTACGGGACAGCTAGTATTTACGAGCAGTACTTC
>-|TRBV10-2|TRBJ2-6
CASSESLGLAGANVLTF
TGCGCCAGCAGTGAGTCCCTAGGTCTGGCTGGGGCCAACGTCCTGACTTTC
>-|TRBV6-1|TRBJ1-1
CASRDPTVWAEAFF
TGTGCCAGCAGAGATCCGACAGTTTGGGCTGAAGCTTTCTTT
>-|TRBV6-5|TRBJ1-5
CASSLESKGQPQHF
TGTGCCAGCAGCCTGGAATCGAAGGGGCAGCCCCAGCATTTT
>TRBD1|TRBV7-2|TRBJ1-2
CASRDRDFYGYTF
TGTGCCAGCAGGGACAGGGATTTTTATGGCTACACCTTC
>-|TRBV2|TRBJ1-5
CASSEALKYQPQHF
TGTGCCAGCAGTGAAGCGCTAAAGTATCAGCCCCAGCATTTT
>-|TRBV5-1|TRBJ1-2
CASSLVGTSLTYGYTF
TGCGCCAGCAGCTTGGTGGGGACTTCATTGACCTATGGCTACACCTTC
>-|TRBV7-2|TRBJ2-7
CASSLMRNYEQYF
TGTGCCAGCAGCTTAATGAGGAACTACGAGCAGTACTTC
>-|TRBV14|TRBJ2-5
CASSQDEQTQYF
TGTGCCAGCAGCCAAGACGAGCAGACCCAGTACTTC
>-|TRBV11-2|TRBJ1-1
CASSLAPVNTEAFF
TGTGCCAGCAGCTTAGCCCCAGTTAACACTGAAGCTTTCTTT
>-|TRBV29-1|TRBJ1-1
CSVHGGGSRTENTEAFF
TGCAGCGTTCACGGGGGGGGCTCGCGGACAGAGAACACTGAAGCTTTCTTT
>TRBD1|TRBV5-1|TRBJ2-2
CASGTGAGTGELFF
TGCGCCAGCGGCACAGGGGCTGGCACCGGGGAGCTGTTTTTT
>TRBD1|TRBV9|TRBJ1-3
CASSAQGIGNTIYF
TGTGCCAGCAGCGCACAGGGGATTGGAAACACCATATATTTT
>TRBD2|TRBV5-1|TRBJ2-3
CASSLVREVQDTQYF
TGCGCCAGCAGCTTGGTTCGGGAGGTGCAAGATACGCAGTATTTT
>-|TRBV13|TRBJ2-1
CASSRDFSKFF
TGTGCCAGCAGCAGGGACTTCTCTAAGTTCTTC
>-|TRBV19|TRBJ2-5
CASRTAEQETQYF
TGTGCCAGTAGGACAGCAGAACAAGAGACCCAGTACTTC
>-|TRBV13|TRBJ2-7
CASSSITGTTYEQYF
TGTGCCAGCAGCTCAATAACAGGGACTACCTACGAGCAGTACTTC
>-|TRBV4-1|TRBJ1-3
CASSRGLGNTIYF
TGCGCCAGCAGTCGCGGTTTGGGAAACACCATATATTTT
>TRBD2|TRBV5-4|TRBJ2-7
CASSGSGAHHYEQYF
TGTGCCAGCAGCGGCAGCGGGGCGCACCACTACGAGCAGTACTTC
>-|TRBV7-9|TRBJ1-2
CASSLEGALPNYGYTF
TGTGCCAGCAGCTTAGAAGGGGCCCTCCCTAACTACGGCTACACCTTC
>TRBD2|TRBV5-4|TRBJ2-1
CASSAGLAEYNEQFF
TGTGCCAGCAGCGCGGGACTAGCGGAATACAATGAGCAGTTCTTC
>-|TRBV2|TRBJ1-5
CASSERLLNQPQHF
TGTGCCAGCAGTGAAAGACTGTTAAATCAGCCCCAGCATTTT
>-|TRBV1|TRBJ2-2
CTSSQWCSGREGTGELFF
TGCACCAGCAGCCAATGGTGTAGCGGGAGGGAGGGCACCGGGGAGCTGTTTTTT
>TRBD2|TRBV10-1|TRBJ2-1
CASSVSSGASNEQFF
TGCGCCAGCAGCGTATCTAGCGGAGCCTCCAATGAGCAGTTCTTC
>TRBD1|TRBV29-1|TRBJ2-2
CSVNGQGSETGELFF
TGCAGCGTTAATGGACAGGGAAGTGAGACCGGGGAGCTGTTTTTT
>TRBD2|TRBV7-6|TRBJ2-2
CASSLGGSMAGELFF
TGTGCCAGCAGCTTGGGCGGGAGTATGGCCGGGGAGCTGTTTTTT
>TRBD2|TRBV6-5|TRBJ2-7
CASSSPSGRAYEQYF
TGTGCCAGCAGTTCCCCTAGCGGGAGGGCCTACGAGCAGTACTTC
>-|TRBV2|TRBJ1-4
CASSDVLSATNEKLFF
TGTGCCAGCAGTGACGTTTTGAGTGCAACTAATGAAAAACTGTTTTTT